A single sample is the source of the 26 T cell receptor beta chains below, sequenced in a study of Tregs in tolerant kidney transplant recipients. Related graft donors supplied nonmyeloablative bone marrow transplants, and mixed chimerism was transient. Sequenced by immunoSEQ multiplex PCR; TCRdb stores in-frame clones only, minus some. The data contain around 64,000 clones, over 75% of them singletons. The specimen comprised CD4+ T cells from blood (PBMCs), sampled 6 months after the transplant. The receptors derive from a human patient who received a combined kidney and bone marrow transplant. A share of the T cells may be of graft donor origin.

This chain joins TRBV20-1 and TRBJ1-5; D gene ambiguous. Germline lookup yields CDR1 DFQATT and CDR2 SNEGSKA (reference sequence). The CDR3 length is 10 residues. V lost 6 bases to trimming and J lost 4 bases, with 4 bases between them. As DNA, the CDR3 is TGCAGTGCCCCGAATCAGCCCCAGCATTTT. It specifies CSAPNQPQHF.

The J gene is TRBJ2-3, the V gene TRBV6-5, with a possible D match to TRBD2 (5 bases). Germline assignment: CDR1 MNHEY and CDR2 SVGAGI. V lost 0 bases, J lost 0 bases, and 7 bases lay in between. This CDR3 contains 15 residues. The CDR3, as DNA: TGTGCCAGCAGTTACTCCGGGGTTAGCACAGATACGCAGTATTTT. This translates into CASSYSGVSTDTQYF.

V usage is TRBV9 and J usage is TRBJ1-6, with D possibly being TRBD1 (5 bases). The CDR3 spans 15 residues. Deletions cut 0 bases from V and 8 bases from J, with 12 bases between. From germline, CDR1 is SGDLS and CDR2 YYNGEE. CDR3 in DNA: TGTGCCAGCAGCGTAGAGCCCAGGGTAGATTCACCCCTCCACTTT. It translates to CASSVEPRVDSPLHF.

This clone was recorded only once. The chain couples TRBV2 to TRBJ1-2; D is perhaps TRBD1 (5 bases). V lost 3 bases, J lost 5 bases, and 7 bases lay in between. The germline gives CDR1 SNHLY, CDR2 FYNNEI. This CDR3 comprises 12 residues. CDR3 loop: CASSEGRYGYTF. CDR3 bases: TGTGCCAGCAGTGAGGGGCGTTATGGCTACACCTTC.

The chain joins TRBV7-3 to TRBJ2-5, with 7 bases matching TRBD1. Unmatched junction bases numbered 5, after V lost 5 bases and J lost 2 bases. From germline, CDR1 is SGHTA and CDR2 FQGTGA. The CDR3 is 14 residues long. CDR3 loop: CASSRRDRQETQYF. The DNA of the CDR3 is TGTGCCAGCAGCCGAAGGGACAGACAAGAGACCCAGTACTTC.

The chain is built from TRBV19 and TRBJ1-1; tentative D call: TRBD1 (5 bases). CDR3 length: 14 amino acids. Per germline, CDR1 LNHDA and CDR2 SQIVND (reference sequence). The CDR3 spells CASSRDLPNTEAFF. CDR3 nucleotides: TGTGCGTCAAGTCGGGACTTACCGAACACTGAAGCTTTCTTT.

This clone was found a few times. This rearrangement joins TRBV6-1 to TRBJ1-6; a weak D match, TRBD1 (5 bases). Trimming stripped 7 bases from V and 8 bases from J, with 18 bases between. The CDR3 covers 15 residues. The germline gives CDR1 MNHNS, CDR2 SASEGT. The chain's CDR3 is CASKYFGRADSPLHF. In nucleotides, the CDR3 is TGTGCCAGCAAGTATTTTGGCAGGGCCGATTCACCCCTCCACTTT.

This clone is judged medium-sized. The V call is TRBV19, the J call TRBJ1-2; 9 bases line up with TRBD1. After removal of 6 bases from V and 4 bases from J, the junction contained 3 bases not matched to a gene. CDR3 length: 13 residues. The germline CDR1 and CDR2 sequences are LNHDA and SQIVND (reference sequence). The DNA for the CDR3 is TGTGCCAGTAGCGGGGGACAGGGCTATGGCTACACCTTC. Translated: CASSGGQGYGYTF.

In DNA form, the CDR3 reads TGTGCCAGCGGAGGTGACAGGGGGCTATACGAGCAGTACTTC. Translated: CASGGDRGLYEQYF. The chain joins TRBV28 to TRBJ2-7; 10 bases align to TRBD1. Germline values: CDR1 MDHEN, CDR2 SYDVKM. Trimming removed 8 bases from V and 4 bases from J; junction bases left unmatched: 8. This CDR3 region has 14 residues.

The rearrangement joins TRBV5-1 to TRBJ2-7; TRBD1 aligns across 7 bases. V dropped 3 bases and J dropped 2; count of bases not matched to a gene: 8. The V gene's germline CDR1 is SGHRS and CDR2 YFSETQ. The CDR3 loop spans 15 amino acids. In DNA form, the CDR3 reads TGCGCCAGCAGCTCCTCCGGGACAGCCCCCTACGAGCAGTACTTC. Protein product: CASSSSGTAPYEQYF.

V usage is TRBV6-5 and J usage is TRBJ2-7, with D tentatively TRBD1 (6 bases). The V gene's germline CDR1 is MNHEY and CDR2 SVGAGI. The V end was cut by 4 bases, the J end by 6 bases, with 16 bases between. The CDR3 has 14 residues. CDR3 residues: CASSSPGVIGEQYF. Here the CDR3 DNA reads TGTGCCAGCAGTTCCCCAGGGGTTATAGGCGAGCAGTACTTC.

The rearrangement uses TRBV5-5 and TRBJ2-5, with D perhaps matching TRBD2 (6 bases). V shed 0 bases and J shed 9 bases, with 12 bases lying between them. From germline, CDR1 is SGHKS and CDR2 YYEKEE (reference sequence). The CDR3 contains 13 residues. The CDR3 DNA reads TGTGCCAGCAGCTTGGTACTAGCTGTGGCCCAGTACTTC. It specifies CASSLVLAVAQYF.

The genes are TRBV11-2 and TRBJ2-2; D ambiguous. There are 15 residues in the CDR3. V lost 5 bases, J lost 1 base, and 11 bases lay in between. The germline CDR1 and CDR2 sequences are SGHAT and FQNNGV. The CDR3 DNA reads as TGTGCCAGCAGCCCTAATAGACAGAACACCGGGGAGCTGTTTTTT. Translated: CASSPNRQNTGELFF.

The genes are TRBV7-9 and TRBJ1-1; 10 bases line up with TRBD1. The CDR3 contains 14 residues. From germline, CDR1 is SEHNR and CDR2 FQNEAQ (reference sequence). V shed 5 bases and J 1 base; nucleotides not matched to a gene: 1. The DNA for the CDR3 is TGTGCCAGCAGCAGGACAGGGGGGAACACTGAAGCTTTCTTT. Its protein product is CASSRTGGNTEAFF.

This chain connects TRBV7-2 to TRBJ1-3; D possibly corresponds to TRBD1 (6 bases). V lost 1 base to trimming and J lost 3 bases, with 10 bases between them. CDR1 is SGHTA and CDR2 is FQGNSA in the germline V gene. This CDR3 is 15 amino acids long. The CDR3 DNA reads as TGTGCCAGCAGCTTAGAGCAGGGGCTTGGAAACACCATATATTTT. Amino acid sequence: CASSLEQGLGNTIYF. Variable domain in full (rest from reference TRBV7-2 and TRBJ1-3): GAGVSQSPSNKVTEKGKDVELRCDPISGHTALYWYRQSLGQGLEFLIYFQGNSAPDKSGLPSDRFSAERTGGSVSTLTIQRTQQEDSAVYLCASSLEQGLGNTIYFGEGSWLTVV.

This clone showed up just a few times. The DNA for the CDR3 is TGTGCCACCAGCAGAACGACTAGGACAAAGTCTAGGTACAATGAGCAGTTCTTC. Its translation: CATSRTTRTKSRYNEQFF. The chain carries TRBV15 and TRBJ2-1; perhaps TRBD2 as D (6 bases). Germline CDR1 LNHNV, CDR2 YYDKDF (reference sequence). The CDR3 is 18 amino acids. V gave up 2 bases and J gave up 4 bases, with 21 bases separating them.

This clone was seen a few times. Germline and junction disagree at one end, which may indicate a read error. This rearrangement joins TRBV4-2 to TRBJ2-2; D possibly corresponds to TRBD2 (7 bases). The germline V gene encodes CDR1 LGHNA and CDR2 YNFKEQ. The CDR3 is 18 amino acids. The CDR3 loop reads CASRQDGGRGSNTGELFF. The CDR3 bases are TGTGCCAGCAGGCAAGATGGGGGGCGGGGGTCGAACACCGGGGAGCTGTTTTTT.

The chain employs TRBV11-3 and TRBJ1-1; D unresolved. Germline V gives CDR1 SGHNT, CDR2 YENEEA. CDR3 length equals 16 residues. V gave up 4 bases and J gave up 0 bases, with 15 bases separating them. CDR3 sequence: CASSSFRGHMNTEAFF. The CDR3 bases are TGTGCCAGCAGCTCCTTCCGAGGGCACATGAACACTGAAGCTTTCTTT.

The chain employs TRBV5-1 and TRBJ2-3; D is possibly TRBD2 (6 bases). V was shortened by 3 bases and J by 0 bases, with 14 bases between the two germline ends. Germline CDR1 is SGHRS and CDR2 is YFSETQ. The CDR3 has 16 amino acids. Here the CDR3 reads CASSSPRGTSTDTQYF. CDR3 coding DNA: TGCGCCAGCAGCTCCCCTCGAGGGACTAGCACAGATACGCAGTATTTT.

The chain is built from TRBV7-6 and TRBJ2-3, with TRBD2 identical over 7 bases. The CDR3 is 16 amino acids. CDR1 and CDR2 from the germline V gene are SGHVS and FNYEAQ. The junction had 5 bases not matched to a gene; V was cut back by 2 bases and J by 0 bases. CDR3 in DNA: TGTGCCAGCAGCTTAATCGGGGGGACTAGCACAGATACGCAGTATTTT. Translated: CASSLIGGTSTDTQYF.

The chain couples TRBV2 to TRBJ1-2, with D possibly TRBD1 on 5 matching bases. The CDR3 covers 12 residues. V was trimmed by 5 bases and J by 4 bases, leaving 8 bases between them. Germline V CDR1 and CDR2: SNHLY, FYNNEI. The CDR3 region has the DNA TGTGCCAGCAGTCGGGGGACCTATGGCTACACCTTC. As protein: CASSRGTYGYTF. Combining the CDR3 with reference TRBV2 and TRBJ1-2 gives the whole variable domain EPEVTQTPSHQVTQMGQEVILRCVPISNHLYFYWYRQILGQKVEFLVSFYNNEISEKSEIFDDQFSVERPDGSNFTLKIRSTKLEDSAMYFCASSRGTYGYTFGSGTRLTVV.

The CDR3 reads CASRPGGAFTDTQYF. The CDR3 DNA follows: TGCGCCAGCCGCCCCGGGGGGGCGTTTACAGATACGCAGTATTTT. V usage is TRBV4-1 and J usage is TRBJ2-3; 8 nucleotides match TRBD2. V was pared by 8 bases and J by 3 bases, with 10 bases of the junction left unmatched. CDR3 length equals 15 residues. The germline CDR1 and CDR2 sequences are MGHRA and YSYEKL.

This sequence joins TRBV7-6 and TRBJ2-5; tentative D call: TRBD1 (5 bases). This CDR3 contains 13 residues. Per the germline V gene, CDR1 is SGHVS and CDR2 is FNYEAQ. V lost 5 bases and J 2 bases, leaving 9 bases between the germline ends. The CDR3 is CASSQGGQETQYF. In DNA, the CDR3 is TGTGCCAGCAGCCAGGGTGGTCAAGAGACCCAGTACTTC.

This chain links TRBV5-5 with TRBJ1-2, with D possibly matching TRBD1 (6 bases). The CDR3 spans 15 residues. Trimming shortened V by 0 bases and J by 0 bases, and 9 bases separated the two germline ends. Germline values: CDR1 SGHKS, CDR2 YYEKEE (reference sequence). CDR3 in amino acids: CASSLGGPANYGYTF. In DNA, the CDR3 is TGTGCCAGCAGCTTGGGGGGGCCTGCTAACTATGGCTACACCTTC. Together with reference TRBV5-5 and TRBJ1-2, the CDR3 gives the full variable domain: DAGVTQSPTHLIKTRGQQVTLRCSPISGHKSVSWYQQVLGQGPQFIFQYYEKEERGRGNFPDRFSARQFPNYSSELNVNALLLGDSALYLCASSLGGPANYGYTFGSGTRLTVV.

The gene calls are TRBV18 and TRBJ1-3; no firm D call. Deletions cut 3 bases from V and 0 bases from J, with 12 bases between. This CDR3 has 16 residues. CDR1 KGHSH and CDR2 LQKENI come from the germline V gene. The CDR3: CASSPGGRSSGNTIYF. CDR3 DNA sequence: TGTGCCAGCTCACCCGGAGGGCGCAGCTCTGGAAACACCATATATTTT.

The chain has TRBV28 and TRBJ1-4; the D gene is possibly TRBD1 (5 bases). Trimming stripped 4 bases from V and 0 bases from J, with 12 bases between. CDR1 and CDR2 from the germline V gene are MDHEN and SYDVKM. This CDR3 has 16 amino acids. The DNA for the CDR3 is TGTGCCAGCAGTTCGCCCCGACAGACAACTAATGAAAAACTGTTTTTT. Residues: CASSSPRQTTNEKLFF. The variable domain in full, with the rest retrieved from reference TRBV28 and TRBJ1-4, is DVKVTQSSRYLVKRTGEKVFLECVQDMDHENMFWYRQDPGLGLRLIYFSYDVKMKEKGDIPEGYSVSREKKERFSLILESASTNQTSMYLCASSSPRQTTNEKLFFGSGTQLSVL.